This T cell receptor beta chain was retrieved from a study of CD8 T cells in ankylosing spondylitis. General study findings and limits: Matched ankylosing spondylitis synovial fluid reportedly showed significant enrichment of disease-linked clones. Past research had described some motif variants in reactive arthritis synovial fluid and blood.

In the case of this clonotype: Its antigen is as yet unknown.

The CDR3 totals 14 residues. Looked up from germline, CDR1 is SGHAT and CDR2 is FQNNGV. V lost 3 bases, J lost 12 bases, and 15 bases lay in between. TCRdb redid the calling of the 5' RACE reads with MiXCR, one entry per CDR3 protein. Of 300,000 to 350,000 distinct CDR3 sequences in the sample, roughly 15% were seen once. The sample was blood, either unsorted or a sorted T cell fraction (not recorded which). The TCR comes from a male donor with ankylosing spondylitis or in good health (not recorded which). The chain joins TRBV11-2 to TRBJ2-6, with D unresolved. CDR3 residues: CASSLAQTKRVLTF. Here the CDR3 DNA reads TGTGCCAGCAGCTTGGCCCAGACAAAGCGCGTCCTGACTTTC.